This T cell receptor (beta chain) derives from a study of T cells after yellow fever vaccination. Study results and limitations: Clones that expanded after primary vaccination mostly reappeared after the booster (96% CD4, 75% to 90% CD8). A secondary response was less intense yet reached its peak sooner, at day 5 versus 15. Although most clonotypes did not, a small share appeared in both CD4 and CD8 compartments.

As to this clonotype: Its antigen is not identified.

Germline values: CDR1 SGHRS, CDR2 YFSETQ. The CDR3 is 14 residues long. V was pared by 9 bases and J by 10 bases, with 14 bases of the junction left unmatched. By 5'RACE template switching, TCR cDNA was produced, with a universal primer site and UMIs added in the process. TCRdb passed the 5' RACE reads through MiXCR, listing each CDR3 protein once. Here the sample spans 300,000 to 350,000 distinct CDR3 sequences, about 4.5% being singletons. This receptor was obtained from a man between 18 and 29 years old who received the YFV17D yellow fever vaccine. This rearrangement joins TRBV5-1 to TRBJ2-1; TRBD2 matches at 9 bases. The sample was PBMCs, taken 15 days after the yellow fever booster vaccination. The CDR3 loop reads CATGTGGTSNEQFF. The CDR3 bases are TGCGCCACCGGGACGGGAGGGACTAGCAACGAGCAGTTCTTC.